The clone carrying this T cell receptor (beta chain) came up once. This entry belongs to a study of cytotoxic CD8 clonotypes in ibrutinib-treated CLL. CDR3 length: 16 amino acids. Germline V gene data show CDR1 as LNHDA and CDR2 as SQIVND (reference sequence). With V trimmed by 0 bases and J by 4 bases, 5 bases remained unmatched. TCRdb keeps only in-frame clones here, not all; method: immunoSEQ multiplex PCR. Of 52,000 or so clones listed, 50% to 70% are singletons. The sequence was collected from a human donor with chronic lymphocytic leukemia. The sample here was PBMCs, taken at disease progression, from a patient treated with ibrutinib. The gene calls are TRBV19 and TRBJ2-5, with 10 bases matching TRBD2. CDR3: CASSIDPAGGRETQYF. In DNA, the CDR3 is TGTGCCAGTAGTATAGATCCAGCGGGGGGGAGAGAGACCCAGTACTTC. The entire variable domain, with the rest obtained from reference TRBV19 and TRBJ2-5, is as follows: DGGITQSPKYLFRKEGQNVTLSCEQNLNHDAMYWYRQDPGQGLRLIYYSQIVNDFQKGDIAEGYSVSREKKESFPLTVTSAQKNPTAFYLCASSIDPAGGRETQYFGPGTRLLVL.